What follows are 9 T cell receptor beta chains derived from one specimen sequenced in a study of cytomegalovirus exposure and HLA in healthy donors. 60 Vbeta and 13 Jbeta primers were used in PCR. The repertoire was sequenced with immunoSEQ multiplex PCR; TCRdb's copy has only in-frame clones and lacks some. The sample yields hundreds of thousands of clones, roughly 80% seen once. Material: PBMCs. Source of these receptors: a male donor in good health and CMV-seronegative.

The chain links TRBV19 to TRBJ2-5; TRBD2 aligns across 16 bases. Germline loops: CDR1 LNHDA, CDR2 SQIVND (reference sequence). V was clipped by 5 bases and J by 5 bases; unmatched bases: 5. The CDR3 is 16 residues long. CDR3 in amino acids: CASSPGTSGRGETQYF. CDR3 nucleotides: TGTGCCAGTAGTCCCGGGACTAGCGGGAGGGGGGAGACCCAGTACTTC.

This chain connects TRBV5-1 to TRBJ2-5, with 7 bases lining up with TRBD1. V shed 4 bases, J shed 2 bases, and the junction held 5 bases outside the gene matches. The CDR3 spans 14 residues. Germline V gives CDR1 SGHRS, CDR2 YFSETQ. The CDR3 is CASSHRDRQETQYF. The CDR3 DNA follows: TGCGCCAGCAGCCACCGGGACAGACAAGAGACCCAGTACTTC.

This clone was counted once. V and J are TRBV6-1 and TRBJ2-1; 9 positions match TRBD1. V was clipped by 6 bases and J by 6 bases; unmatched bases: 9. The length of the CDR3 is 15 residues. CDR1 is MNHNS and CDR2 is SASEGT in the germline V gene. The CDR3 is CASRKQGALSNEQFF. In nucleotides, the CDR3 is TGTGCCAGCAGGAAACAGGGGGCCCTATCCAATGAGCAGTTCTTC.

V gene TRBV5-6 combines with J gene TRBJ2-7, with D perhaps matching TRBD1 (5 bases). This CDR3 region has 13 residues. V lost 1 base and J 6 bases, leaving 11 bases between the germline ends. Germline V gene data show CDR1 as SGHDT and CDR2 as YYEEEE. The CDR3 reads CASSLRGSPEQYF. CDR3 nucleotide sequence: TGTGCCAGCAGCTTGAGGGGAAGCCCCGAGCAGTACTTC.

This clone was seen more than once but under ten times. This sequence joins TRBV25-1 and TRBJ1-6, with a tentative D call TRBD1 (6 bases). V was cut by 5 bases and J by 7 bases, with 15 bases left in between. The germline V gene encodes CDR1 MGHDK and CDR2 SYGVNS. CDR3 size: 15 residues. In DNA form, the CDR3 reads TGTGCCAGCAGTCCGTCACAGGGTGGGAATTCACCCCTCCACTTT. This codes for CASSPSQGGNSPLHF.

The chain couples TRBV6-1 to TRBJ2-4; D gene unclear. The CDR3 is 15 residues long. CDR1 MNHNS and CDR2 SASEGT come from the germline V gene. V dropped 6 bases and J dropped 0 bases, with 12 bases sitting between them. CDR3 nucleotides: TGTGCCAGCAGGCGACGCGGCCAAGCCAAAAACATTCAGTACTTC. It is translated as CASRRRGQAKNIQYF.

This clone was counted once. The genes are TRBV10-3 and TRBJ2-7; 13 nucleotides match TRBD2. V lost 3 bases, J lost 2 bases, and 4 bases stayed unmatched. The CDR3 runs 16 residues. In germline, CDR1 is ENHRY, CDR2 SYGVKD. The CDR3 nucleotides are TGTGCCATCAGTGACCCGGGACTAGCGGGAACCTACGAGCAGTACTTC. It yields the protein CAISDPGLAGTYEQYF.

The chain links TRBV11-2 to TRBJ2-5; D gene ambiguous. CDR3 length: 11 residues. V was trimmed by 5 bases and J by 5 bases, leaving 6 bases between them. Germline V lookup: CDR1 SGHAT, CDR2 FQNNGV. CDR3 nucleotide sequence: TGTGCCAGCAGCCGGTCGGAGACCCAGTACTTC. Translation: CASSRSETQYF.

The chain couples TRBV9 to TRBJ2-2; 7 bases align to TRBD2. This CDR3 has 16 amino acids. V was clipped by 0 bases and J by 6 bases; unmatched bases: 8. From germline, CDR1 is SGDLS and CDR2 YYNGEE. In DNA, the CDR3 is TGTGCCAGCAGCGTAGATGGCGGGAGTAGGGCCGGGGAGCTGTTTTTT. It encodes CASSVDGGSRAGELFF.